At least ten counts were recorded for the clone carrying this T cell receptor (beta chain). Its antigen is currently unknown. The data belong to a study of glioma-infiltrating T cells. The study's findings and limits: Non-neoplastic patients had below-expected tissue-blood divergence, while all gliomas exceeded expectation. Only very few CDR3 sequences appeared in both tissue and blood.

The iRepertoire nested amplicon-rescue multiplex PCR amplified TCR alpha and beta CDR3s from RNA. For one-step reverse transcription and amplification, about 85-400 ng of tissue mRNA or PBMC total RNA was used. MiXCR, run by TCRdb on the multiplex PCR reads, gives a single entry per CDR3 protein. The sample records around 99,000 distinct CDR3 sequences, 20% to 25% being singletons. The germline V and J ends were trimmed by 0 bases and 7 bases, with 15 bases remaining between them. This CDR3 is 14 amino acids long. CDR1 and CDR2 (germline): DFQATT, SNEGSKA (reference sequence). The chain employs TRBV20-1 and TRBJ1-2; D is perhaps TRBD1 (5 bases). The TCR comes from a human donor with low-grade glioma or glioblastoma, undergoing nonglioma brain surgery, or in good health (not recorded which). Sequenced: glioma tissue, nonneoplastic brain tissue, or PBMCs (not recorded which). CDR3 DNA sequence: TGCAGTGCTAGAGATGAAGGCAGGGAGGCTGGCTACACCTTC. Translating gives CSARDEGREAGYTF.